The 20 T cell receptor beta chains below all came from one sample that was sequenced in a study of blood T cells in healthy people across ages. Through a sample-barcoded 5' primer and a J-beta primer mix, a second PCR was run for roughly 6 to 12 cycles. TCRdb passed the 5' RACE reads through MiXCR, listing each CDR3 protein once. The table records some 1.5 million distinct CDR3 sequences, 28% of them present only once. The source material was blood. The receptors were gathered from a woman aged 25 to 39 in good health.

The chain employs TRBV6-2 or TRBV6-3 and TRBJ2-5; 9 bases map to TRBD1. After removal of 10 bases from V and 11 bases from J, the junction contained 17 bases not matched to a gene. The CDR3 consists of 14 residues. CDR1 and CDR2 from the germline V gene are MNHEY and SVGEGT. Here the CDR3 reads CAILGTGRKNEQYF. The CDR3, as DNA: TGTGCCATCCTAGGGACAGGGAGGAAGAATGAGCAGTACTTC.

This clonotype occurred a few times. The chain recombines TRBV29-1 with TRBJ2-1; 12 positions agree with TRBD2. V lost 4 bases to trimming and J lost 0 bases; unmatched junction nucleotides: 16. The CDR3 runs 20 residues. Germline-derived CDR1 and CDR2 are SQVTM and ANQGSEA. The CDR3 nucleotides are TGCAGCGTTGGGGGCGGGAAAAATCTAGCGGGAGGGAGCTCCTACAATGAGCAGTTCTTC. Translated: CSVGGGKNLAGGSSYNEQFF.

This clonotype appeared many times. The chain combines TRBV12-3 or TRBV12-4 with TRBJ2-7; the match to TRBD1 covers 10 bases. J lost 6 bases, V lost 3 bases, and 5 bases had no gene match. The CDR3 consists of 14 residues. In nucleotides, the CDR3 is TGTGCCAGCAGTTTCGGGACAGGGGCCCCCGAGCAGTACTTC. Translating gives CASSFGTGAPEQYF.

This clonotype has only a few counts. The rearrangement joins TRBV4-1 to TRBJ1-2; a possible D gene is TRBD1 (5 bases). Germline lookup yields CDR1 MGHRA and CDR2 YSYEKL. Deletions cut 4 bases from V and 2 bases from J, with 11 bases between. This CDR3 region has 14 residues. CDR3 in amino acids: CASSREGINYGYTF. In nucleotides, the CDR3 is TGCGCCAGCAGCCGTGAGGGGATAAACTATGGCTACACCTTC.

In its sample, this clonotype was seen a few times. V usage is TRBV4-1 and J usage is TRBJ2-3, with 14 bases identical to TRBD2. Germline lookup yields CDR1 MGHRA and CDR2 YSYEKL. J lost 0 bases, V lost 5 bases, and 10 bases had no gene match. CDR3 size: 19 residues. CDR3 residues: CASSAGRLAGGQSTDTQYF. DNA for the CDR3: TGCGCCAGCAGCGCGGGGCGACTAGCGGGGGGGCAGAGCACAGATACGCAGTATTTT.

V gene TRBV20-1 combines with J gene TRBJ1-6; 11 nucleotides align to TRBD1. The CDR3 contains 15 residues. V was clipped by 6 bases and J by 4 bases; unmatched bases: 5. Germline-derived CDR1 and CDR2 are DFQATT and SNEGSKA (reference sequence). CDR3 loop: CSARGTGGYNSPLHF. Written as DNA, the CDR3 is TGCAGTGCCAGGGGGACAGGGGGATATAATTCACCCCTCCACTTT.

The V call is TRBV20-1, the J call TRBJ2-1; TRBD2 matches 14 bases. CDR3 length: 14 residues. CDR1 is DFQATT, CDR2 SNEGSKA, per germline (reference sequence). Trimming took 6 bases from V and 9 from J; bases not matched to a gene: 7. CDR3 protein: CSARLAGGITEQFF. CDR3 nucleotide sequence: TGCAGTGCCCGACTAGCGGGAGGGATAACTGAGCAGTTCTTC.

This rearrangement joins TRBV20-1 to TRBJ2-7; D gene uncertain. The ends were cut back, 2 bases at V and 3 bases at J, with 11 bases in the middle. The germline gives CDR1 DFQATT, CDR2 SNEGSKA (reference sequence). CDR3 length equals 13 residues. CDR3 DNA: TGCAGTGCTAGATCCGAGACCGACTACGAGCAGTACTTC. Translating gives CSARSETDYEQYF.

The chain has TRBV28 and TRBJ2-1, with no clear D. CDR3 length equals 16 residues. V was cut by 6 bases and J by 0 bases, with 15 bases left in between. Germline loops: CDR1 MDHEN, CDR2 SYDVKM. For the CDR3, the DNA is TGTGCCAGCAGCCCCGCCCGGGCCGACTCCTACAATGAGCAGTTCTTC. Protein sequence: CASSPARADSYNEQFF.

A word on this clonotype: A much larger clone differs by one base, so this may be a read error. The chain uses TRBV5-1 and TRBJ2-6, with a possible D match to TRBD2 (6 bases). This CDR3 has 18 residues. Germline CDR1 and CDR2: SGHRS and YFSETQ. The CDR3 spells CASSFFSGASSGANVRTF. CDR3 DNA: TGCGCCAGCAGCTTCTTTAGCGGCGCTAGCTCTGGGGCCAACGTCCGGACTTTC.

This chain uses TRBV6-5 with TRBJ1-2; D gene unclear. The V end lost 3 bases, the J end lost 1 base, and 12 bases lay between the germline ends. The V gene's germline CDR1 is MNHEY and CDR2 SVGAGI. This CDR3 is 15 amino acids long. The CDR3 sequence is CASSYKGGGNYGYTF. DNA of the CDR3: TGTGCCAGCAGTTATAAGGGTGGAGGTAACTATGGCTACACCTTC.

This chain uses TRBV7-2 with TRBJ2-1; TRBD2 matches 12 bases. The CDR3 length is 17 residues. Germline loops: CDR1 SGHTA, CDR2 FQGNSA. The junction had 7 bases not matched to a gene; V was cut back by 3 bases and J by 4 bases. CDR3 protein: CTSSFASGGALYNEQFF. The CDR3 DNA reads TGTACCAGCAGCTTCGCTAGCGGGGGGGCCCTATACAATGAGCAGTTCTTC.

The V and J genes are TRBV14 and TRBJ2-3; 9 bases line up with TRBD2. Germline CDR1 is SGHDN and CDR2 is FVKESK. The junction had 7 bases not matched to a gene; V was cut back by 4 bases and J by 8 bases. The CDR3 has 14 residues. Written as DNA, the CDR3 is TGTGCCAGCAGCCGGGGCGGGGGGGCCGCTACGCAGTATTTT. Translating it yields CASSRGGGAATQYF.

The rearrangement joins TRBV20-1 to TRBJ2-4; 9 nucleotides align to TRBD2. V lost 1 base, J lost 13 bases, and 11 bases stayed unmatched. This CDR3 comprises 14 residues. Germline V gene sequence: CDR1 DFQATT, CDR2 SNEGSKA (reference sequence). The CDR3 DNA reads TGCAGTGCTAGAGGACTAGCGGACCACAATGAGCAGTACTTC. Translating gives CSARGLADHNEQYF.

The J gene is TRBJ1-5, the V gene TRBV5-5; perhaps TRBD1 as D (5 bases). Germline loops: CDR1 SGHKS, CDR2 YYEKEE (reference sequence). V gave up 3 bases and J gave up 11 bases, with 18 bases separating them. The CDR3 covers 14 residues. CDR3 nucleotides: TGTGCCAGCAGCTGGGCCTGGGGGGAGGTGGCCCAGCATTTT. Translating gives CASSWAWGEVAQHF.

This clonotype was observed a few times. This chain uses TRBV10-2 with TRBJ1-6; a weak D match, TRBD1 (5 bases). The germline gives CDR1 WSHSY, CDR2 SAAADI. V was cut by 6 bases and J by 7 bases, with 7 bases left in between. The CDR3 sequence is 12 residues long. The CDR3 nucleotides are TGCGCCAGCAGGGACAACAATTCACCCCTCCACTTT. It codes for CASRDNNSPLHF.

This rearrangement joins TRBV10-3 to TRBJ1-1; no definite D call. The CDR3 runs 14 residues. V was shortened by 3 bases and J by 0 bases, with 8 bases between the two germline ends. Germline values: CDR1 ENHRY, CDR2 SYGVKD. The CDR3 coding sequence is TGTGCCATCAGTGATAGGCAAATGAACACTGAAGCTTTCTTT. Its protein is CAISDRQMNTEAFF.

This clonotype was found many times. This chain joins TRBV7-2 and TRBJ1-6; TRBD1 matches 7 bases. Germline assignment: CDR1 SGHTA and CDR2 FQGNSA. The CDR3 runs to 12 residues. After removal of 2 bases from V and 14 bases from J, the junction contained 3 bases not matched to a gene. This CDR3 reads CASSLRTGALHF. The CDR3 DNA is TGTGCCAGCAGCTTAAGGACAGGCGCCCTCCACTTT.

This clonotype has a handful of counts. The chain carries TRBV5-1 and TRBJ2-7; no reliable D call. The CDR3 spans 13 residues. V was shortened by 0 bases and J by 5 bases, with 9 bases between the two germline ends. CDR1 is SGHRS and CDR2 is YFSETQ in the germline V gene. The CDR3 sequence: CASSLAGQNEQYF. CDR3 sequence (DNA): TGCGCCAGCAGCTTGGCCGGCCAGAACGAGCAGTACTTC.

This clonotype was observed at least ten times. The chain recombines TRBV4-1 with TRBJ2-1; TRBD2 is a possible D gene (5 bases). Between the trimmed V and J ends, which lost 1 base and 7 bases, there was a span of 17 bases. The CDR3 runs 16 residues. CDR1 MGHRA and CDR2 YSYEKL come from the germline V gene. CDR3 nucleotides: TGCGCCAGCAGCCAAGCGGAAAGGTCTCCGGGGAATGAGCAGTTCTTC. Translated: CASSQAERSPGNEQFF.